Here is one T cell receptor (beta chain) with its context. Its target is unknown. Germline CDR1 reads LGHDT; CDR2 reads YNNKEL (reference sequence). The V gene end was trimmed by 4 bases and the J gene end by 6 bases; junction bases not matched to a gene: 13. The CDR3 has 17 amino acids. The data were obtained in a study of persistence of HIV-infected CD4 T cells. The wider study: Multiple blood draws of up to 180 mL, except two donors with single leukapheresis.

Cells were stimulated with overlapping HIV-1 Gag 15-mer peptides. Responding CD4+ T cells were sorted by upregulation of both CD40 ligand and CD69. The immunoSEQ assay was version 4, run in survey mode. Sequenced by immunoSEQ multiplex PCR; TCRdb stores in-frame clones only, minus some. The sample yields about 30,000 clones, roughly three quarters seen once. Study outcomes and limitations: Compared with CD3/CD28-stimulated cells, CMV- and Gag-responding cells showed lower TCRbeta richness. Within sorted populations, more oligoclonal TCRs accompanied more oligoclonal proviruses.

Here the sequenced sample was CD4+ T cells sorted from PBMCs after approximately 19-hour stimulation, taken from a patient who received antiretroviral therapy. This receptor was taken from an adult man with HIV who was CMV-seropositive. This chain links TRBV3-1 (or the pseudogene TRBV3-2) with TRBJ2-2, with 8 bases fitting TRBD2. The CDR3 nucleotides read TGTGCCAGCAGCCTCCTGGGGGTTACTAGCGGTCCCGGGGAGCTGTTTTTT. Its translation is CASSLLGVTSGPGELFF.